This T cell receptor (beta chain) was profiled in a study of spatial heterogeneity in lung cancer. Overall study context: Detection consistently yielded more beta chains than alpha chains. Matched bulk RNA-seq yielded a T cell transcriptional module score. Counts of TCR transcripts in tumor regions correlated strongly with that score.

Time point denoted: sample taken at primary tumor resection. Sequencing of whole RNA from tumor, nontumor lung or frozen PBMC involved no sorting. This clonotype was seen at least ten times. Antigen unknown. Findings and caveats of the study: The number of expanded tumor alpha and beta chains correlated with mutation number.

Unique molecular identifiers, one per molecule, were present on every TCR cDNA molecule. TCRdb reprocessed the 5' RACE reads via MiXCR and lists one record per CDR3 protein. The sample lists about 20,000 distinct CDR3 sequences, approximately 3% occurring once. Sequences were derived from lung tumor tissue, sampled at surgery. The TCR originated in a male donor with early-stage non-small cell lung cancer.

The CDR3 DNA reads as TGTGCCACCAGTGATTCCGGGACGCCATTTACTGAAGCTTTCTTT. Residues: CATSDSGTPFTEAFF. V usage is TRBV24-1 and J usage is TRBJ1-1, with D tentatively TRBD1 (5 bases). Trimming took 2 bases from V and 5 from J, leaving 14 bases between them. CDR3 length equals 15 residues. Germline lookup yields CDR1 KGHDR and CDR2 SFDVKD.